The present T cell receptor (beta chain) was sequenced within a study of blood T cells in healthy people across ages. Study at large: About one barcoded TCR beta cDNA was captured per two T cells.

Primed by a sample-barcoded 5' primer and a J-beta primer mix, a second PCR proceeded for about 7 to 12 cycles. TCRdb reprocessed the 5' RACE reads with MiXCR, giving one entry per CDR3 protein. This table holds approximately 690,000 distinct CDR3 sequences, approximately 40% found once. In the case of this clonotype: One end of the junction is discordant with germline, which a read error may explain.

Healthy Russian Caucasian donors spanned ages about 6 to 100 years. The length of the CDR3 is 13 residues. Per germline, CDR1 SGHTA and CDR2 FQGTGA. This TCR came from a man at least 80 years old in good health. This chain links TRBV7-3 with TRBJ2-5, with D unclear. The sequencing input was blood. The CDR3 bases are TGTGCCATCAGCTTAACGGCCGCGTCCCCCCAGTACTTC. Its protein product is CAISLTAASPQYF.